The T cell receptor beta chain under discussion was sequenced for a study of CD39 and CD103 CD8 tumor-infiltrating T cells (dated by TCRdb to 2017 to 2018). Background for the entire study: Repertoire comparisons were shown for an HPV-positive HNSCC, an HPV-negative HNSCC, an ovarian cancer and a melanoma patient. Deep sequencing of TCRbeta CDR3 was used to compare the repertoires of CD8 TIL subsets, defined by CD103 and CD39, with those of peripheral memory CD8 T cells. The study at large found these results: Clonotypes from DP TILs were seldom detected in blood or uninvolved lymph node, while clonotypes from DN TILs overlapped to a large extent with peripheral memory CD8 repertoires. DP CD8 TILs appeared to be more oligoclonal than DN and SP CD8 TILs and blood memory CD8 T cells, with roughly 50-90% covered by the top 30 clonotypes.

The CDR3 spans 16 residues, from the cysteine through the phenylalanine. Just the 48-base CDR3 DNA is kept, in frame starting at base 1. The germline V gene (reference sequence) sets CDR1 to SEHNR and CDR2 to FQNEAQ. At the junction V is shortened by 1 base and J by 1 base; bases outside the gene matches: 6. From around 10,000 to 100,000 sorted cells per subset, genomic DNA was extracted using the DNeasy Blood and Tissue Kit. The immunoSEQ service sequenced and mapped the TCRbeta V-J or V-D-J regions, with coverage above 9x for each sample. As for the original processing: Analysis was limited to productive rearrangements exported from the immunoSEQ Analyzer platform, and clonality was evaluated on the 500 most abundant clones. The Morisita-Horn similarity index and the Jaccard index were used to quantify repertoire overlap between populations. Morisita-Horn similarity between CD8 T-cell subset TCR repertoires was measured in several cancer patients. Sourced from immuneACCESS, this table was stored by TCRdb with only in-frame sequences that have V and J called. A share of the clones is absent; for the studies checked, an unresolved V gene accounts for under half, and the remainder has no known explanation. V and J calls and clone size come straight from that table; D and trimming were deduced from the DNA. This sample has under 5,000 clones in its table, and around two thirds of those were observed once. Of the sample, 9.5% to 15% falls within the top ten clones.

At the time samples were collected, the patients were not on therapy, although their prior treatments varied from chemotherapy, radiotherapy, surgery and immunotherapy to none at all. After thawing, cells were enriched for T lymphocytes using a negative-selection kit, and EpCAM beads were added for tumor-infiltrating lymphocytes. Memory CD8 T cells were sorted as CD8+CD4-CD45RA- cells regardless of CCR7 expression. Peripheral blood mononuclear cells were obtained using a Ficoll-Paque PLUS gradient and were cryopreserved prior to analysis. Populations were sorted on a FACSAria II to approximately 99% purity, and cell pellets were frozen without culture for TCR sequencing. This clone registers as hyperexpanded (1% or more) within its sample. The specificity of this receptor is unknown. There are no base qualities to consult, and no much larger clone falls within one base.

The chain links TRBV7-9 with TRBJ2-7; 8 junctional bases match TRBD2. Sequencing was performed on CD8+ T cells sorted from blood. The meaning of the sample's cell subset or site label: total memory CD8 T cells (CD45RA-CCR7+/-) from blood or uninvolved lymph node. The sequence was collected from a human donor with head and neck squamous cell carcinoma. The nucleotide sequence reads TGTGCCAGCAGCTTAGGGTACGGGGGGGATTCCTACGAGCAGTACTTC. It translates as CASSLGYGGDSYEQYF.